This TCR beta chain was documented in a study of T cells in Graves' hyperthyroidism and ophthalmopathy. TCR beta CDR3 sequences were amplified from RNA transcripts. HTBI primers were employed in a first-round RT-PCR of the TCR CDR3. Using its own MiXCR run on the multiplex PCR reads, TCRdb lists one record per CDR3 protein. The top ten hold roughly 49% of the sample, which has some 180,000 distinct CDR3 sequences, around 17% seen once. This clonotype was seen repeatedly, ten times or more. Its antigen is as yet unknown. Points from the study as a whole: Separation of ophthalmopathy from stable hyperthyroidism was achieved by a 13 V-J model.

This TCR was recovered from a woman in her fifties or sixties with Graves' hyperthyroidism. The material sequenced was blood.

The CDR3 loop reads CSGTGSSYNEQFF. The CDR3 DNA reads as TGCAGCGGGACGGGAAGCTCCTACAATGAGCAGTTCTTC. The chain links TRBV20-1 to TRBJ2-1; D may be TRBD1 or TRBD2 (5 bases each). Germline V gene sequence: CDR1 DFQATT, CDR2 SNEGSKA (reference sequence). The CDR3 runs to 13 residues.